Listed below are T cell receptor beta chains from one sample, sequenced in a study of T-cell reconstitution after alpha-beta-depleted transplantation in children. TCRdb independently ran MiXCR on the PCR reads; one entry per CDR3 protein. The sample contains a few hundred thousand distinct CDR3 sequences, approximately 10% of which appear only once. The material sequenced was PBMCs from the stem cell graft donor, taken from the stem cell graft. Receptor source: a human donor who donated a stem cell graft to a child with acute lymphoblastic leukemia. The conserved cysteine and the conserved F or W are not part of the CDR3 here.

V gene,CDR3 protein
TRBV19,ASSQSWSGANVLT
TRBV7-9,ASRENRVREPTTEAF
TRBV27,ASSDRGHGGQY
TRBV4-1,ASSPLGQADRTNEKLF
TRBV20-1,SARGPGGERYIQY
TRBV12-3/TRBV12-4,ASSWYREFWGDTEAF
TRBV20-1,SARDQRKTYNEQF
TRBV15,ATSKGKGEPIPDYGYEQY
TRBV6-2/TRBV6-3,ASIRQWISGTGELF
TRBV3-1,ASSHRDGYNEQF
TRBV20-1,SAVRAGGLTEAF
TRBV11-2,ASSLTGEVNSPLH
TRBV20-1,SASIPSGTYEQY
TRBV28,ASHNQPQH
TRBV3-1,ASSQVPGGYQETQY
TRBV6-1,ASTYARTGNTEAF
TRBV7-9,ASSGGPHEQF
TRBV9,ASSVGLAGTYEQY
TRBV6-1,ASLRGGFTDTQY
TRBV29-1,SVVIQDFTEAF
TRBV28,ASTIQGYTEAF
TRBV28,ASSVLAGGEQY
TRBV12-3/TRBV12-4,ASSLRGVEVEQY